This T cell receptor beta chain originates from a study of blood T cell repertoires in COVID-19. Overall study: The analysed material was cDNA or gDNA that came from T cells, B-cell-depleted T cells, or PBMCs.

V was shortened by 0 bases and J by 5 bases, with 11 bases between the two germline ends. Germline V lookup: CDR1 SGHTS, CDR2 YDEGEE. This CDR3 contains 14 residues. Participant age was roughly 18 to 90 years, and participants resided in about 25 US areas. Clinical history as reported by participants underpinned cohort assignment. In the source study's methods: From reference gene primer amplification, estimates of nucleated cell counts were derived. Sequencing was performed with immunoSEQ multiplex PCR; in TCRdb, only in-frame clones are kept and a portion is missing. V and J calls and clone size are copied from that table; D and trimming were computed from the DNA. The sample lists 150,000 to 200,000 clones, roughly 80% occurring once.

This TCR was sampled from a woman aged 55-69 years who had recovered from COVID-19. The sample taken for sequencing was PBMCs or T cells enriched from blood (not recorded which). The chain has TRBV5-8 and TRBJ1-1, with D perhaps TRBD1 (5 bases). The CDR3 loop reads CASSLGGRQTEAFF. CDR3 DNA: TGTGCCAGCAGCTTGGGGGGTAGACAGACTGAAGCTTTCTTT.